This passage covers 25 T cell receptor beta chains from one sample sequenced in a study of T cell repertoires in cytomegalovirus infection (dated by TCRdb to the late 2010s). The sample's treatment or condition label, in plain terms: in vitro stimulation with specific CMV peptide epitopes to enrich CMV-specific T cells. Antigens of these TCRs are unknown. TCRdb records Illumina HiSeq 1500 as the sequencer. TCRdb's own reprocessing of the public reads used fastp at Q25 and MiXCR and kept productive beta chains. Identical CDR3 protein sequences are pooled into one entry, listed with their most common genes and DNA. The sample records some 940,000 distinct CDR3 sequences, more than 25% of which are singletons. The ten most abundant clones make up about an eighth of the sample. Sequenced here: cultured CD8+ T cells from PBMCs, sampled from culture after CMV antigen stimulation. Every receptor here comes from a human donor in good health (CMV status not recorded). Some clones in this sample may be carry-over from other donors' samples.

The rearrangement joins TRBV5-4 to TRBJ2-3; D assignment may be TRBD1 or TRBD2 (5 bases each). Germline V gives CDR1 SGHNT, CDR2 YYREEE (reference sequence). The CDR3 sequence is 16 residues long. Deletions cut 5 bases from V and 0 bases from J, with 16 bases between. The CDR3 reads CASSQLRDQSTDTQYF. As DNA, the CDR3 is TGTGCCAGCAGTCAACTCCGGGACCAGAGCACAGATACGCAGTATTTT.

The V call is TRBV6-2 or TRBV6-3, the J call TRBJ2-3; D could derive from TRBD1 or TRBD2 (6 bases each). Per the germline V gene, CDR1 is MNHEY and CDR2 is SVGEGT. The CDR3 is made up of 18 amino acids. V lost 3 bases and J 4 bases, leaving 23 bases between the germline ends. As DNA, the CDR3 is TGTGCCAGCAGTTATCCCCGGCCAGAGGGGGGCGTGGCAGATACGCAGTATTTT. It is translated as CASSYPRPEGGVADTQYF.

CDR3 protein: CASSSGPPNSPLHF. Written as DNA, the CDR3 is TGTGCCAGCAGCTCCGGGCCCCCAAATTCACCCCTCCACTTT. The chain has TRBV7-9 and TRBJ1-6; D not resolved. The CDR3 covers 14 residues. V was cut by 4 bases and J by 7 bases, with 11 bases left in between. From germline, CDR1 is SEHNR and CDR2 FQNEAQ (reference sequence).

The V and J genes are TRBV4-3 and TRBJ1-1, with D perhaps matching TRBD1 (5 bases). The CDR3 has 14 residues. The germline V gene has CDR1 LGHNA and CDR2 YSLEER. V was cut by 6 bases and J by 3 bases, with 14 bases left in between. The CDR3 region is CASSRGGAYTEAFF. The CDR3 DNA sequence: TGCGCCAGCAGTCGCGGAGGGGCGTACACTGAAGCTTTCTTT.

The chain is built from TRBV7-9 and TRBJ1-1; a weak D match, TRBD1 (5 bases). Trimming took 4 bases from V and 2 from J, leaving 17 bases between them. Looked up from germline, CDR1 is SEHNR and CDR2 is FQNEAQ (reference sequence). The CDR3 has 16 residues. Here the CDR3 reads CASSSGGVDGNTEAFF. DNA of the CDR3: TGTGCCAGCAGCTCGGGGGGGGTAGACGGCAACACTGAAGCTTTCTTT.

This clonotype was recorded only once. This chain uses TRBV27 with TRBJ1-1, with a possible D match to TRBD1 (5 bases). V was shortened by 9 bases and J by 7 bases, with 15 bases between the two germline ends. In germline, CDR1 is MNHEY, CDR2 SMNVEV (reference sequence). This CDR3 comprises 12 residues. The CDR3 spells CASSRTPYEAFF. Written as DNA, the CDR3 is TGTGCCAGTTCCCGGACACCATATGAAGCTTTCTTT.

This clonotype was seen a few times. The rearrangement joins TRBV15 to TRBJ2-2; no definite D call. V lost 0 bases and J lost 0, with 5 bases in between. CDR3 length: 15 amino acids. Germline-derived CDR1 and CDR2 are LNHNV and YYDKDF (reference sequence). The CDR3 here is CATSRDGPNTGELFF. Written as DNA, the CDR3 is TGTGCCACCAGCAGAGACGGACCGAACACCGGGGAGCTGTTTTTT.

The rearrangement uses TRBV29-1 and TRBJ1-2; TRBD1 matches at 9 bases. CDR1 and CDR2 from the germline V gene are SQVTM and ANQGSEA. This CDR3 is 13 amino acids long. The V gene end was trimmed by 7 bases and the J gene end by 6 bases; junction bases not matched to a gene: 9. CDR3 DNA sequence: TGCAGCGCTAGGGACAGGGAAGGGAATGGCTACACCTTC. Protein: CSARDREGNGYTF.

The chain uses TRBV12-3 or TRBV12-4 and TRBJ2-2; D is perhaps TRBD2 (5 bases). Trimming stripped 5 bases from V and 4 bases from J, with 8 bases between. The CDR3 loop spans 13 amino acids. CDR3 region: CASSGSGTGELFF. CDR3 sequence (DNA): TGTGCCAGCAGTGGGAGTGGCACCGGGGAGCTGTTTTTT.

The chain joins TRBV28 to TRBJ2-2, with D maybe TRBD1 (6 bases). This CDR3 has 16 amino acids. V was trimmed by 1 base and J by 3 bases, leaving 12 bases between them. Germline V gene sequence: CDR1 MDHEN, CDR2 SYDVKM. CDR3 DNA sequence: TGTGCCAGCAGTTTATTTGGGGGCCCGGACACCGGGGAGCTGTTTTTT. This encodes CASSLFGGPDTGELFF.

This clonotype occurred a few times. CDR3 bases: TGCAGCGTTGAGGGGATGGGACAAGAGACCCAGTACTTC. Translating it yields CSVEGMGQETQYF. The chain combines TRBV29-1 with TRBJ2-5, with D hard to call. Germline V gene sequence: CDR1 SQVTM, CDR2 ANQGSEA. V lost 3 bases and J lost 2, with 10 bases in between. The CDR3 sequence is 13 residues long. The whole variable domain, filled in from reference TRBV29-1 and TRBJ2-5, reads SAVISQKPSRDICQRGTSLTIQCQVDSQVTMMFWYRQQPGQSLTLIATANQGSEATYESGFVIDKFPISRPNLTFSTLTVSNMSPEDSSIYLCSVEGMGQETQYFGPGTRLLVL.

Remarks on this clonotype: This may be a read error, as it is one base from a much larger clone. V is TRBV19 and J is TRBJ1-1; D possibly corresponds to TRBD1 (5 bases). This CDR3 is 15 amino acids long. Germline CDR1 is LNHDA and CDR2 is SQIVND (reference sequence). The CDR3 spells CDSSRGLALNTEAFF. The CDR3 DNA is TGTGACAGTAGTAGGGGCCTCGCCCTGAACACTGAAGCTTTCTTT. The complete variable domain, with remaining parts taken from reference TRBV19 and TRBJ1-1, reads DGGITQSPKYLFRKEGQNVTLSCEQNLNHDAMYWYRQDPGQGLRLIYYSQIVNDFQKGDIAEGYSVSREKKESFPLTVTSAQKNPTAFYLCDSSRGLALNTEAFFGQGTRLTVV.

As to this clonotype: One end of the junction does not line up with germline, which may come from a read error. The CDR3 region has the DNA TGTGTCAGCAGTTGGACCCGAGGGTACGGGTATGGCACAGATACGCAGTATTTT. Translated, it gives CVSSWTRGYGYGTDTQYF. This sequence joins TRBV27 and TRBJ2-3; the D gene is possibly TRBD2 (5 bases). Per the germline V gene, CDR1 is MNHEY and CDR2 is SMNVEV (reference sequence). This CDR3 contains 18 residues.

This clonotype appeared a few times. The rearrangement joins TRBV6-5 to TRBJ2-6; tentatively, D is TRBD1 (5 bases). The CDR3 has 14 residues. V was cut by 2 bases and J by 13 bases, with 15 bases left in between. From germline, CDR1 is MNHEY and CDR2 SVGAGI. DNA for the CDR3: TGTGCCAGCAGTTACAACCCGCAGGGCCTGGTCCTGACTTTC. Translation: CASSYNPQGLVLTF.

This clonotype occurred a few times. The V call is TRBV7-6, the J call TRBJ2-2; D gene unclear. The CDR3 has 12 amino acids. V gave up 5 bases and J gave up 8 bases, with 9 bases separating them. The germline V gene has CDR1 SGHVS and CDR2 FNYEAQ. The CDR3, as DNA: TGTGCCAGCAGCATAAGTGGTGGGGAGCTGTTTTTT. This gives the protein CASSISGGELFF.

V usage is TRBV27 and J usage is TRBJ1-1; D is possibly TRBD1 (6 bases). Trimming shortened V by 1 base and J by 8 bases, and 14 bases separated the two germline ends. The CDR3 sequence is 14 residues long. Germline V lookup: CDR1 MNHEY, CDR2 SMNVEV (reference sequence). This CDR3 is CASSLFRQATEAFF. CDR3 sequence (DNA): TGTGCCAGCAGTTTATTCCGACAGGCCACAGAAGCTTTCTTT.

This clonotype was counted many times. V gene TRBV12-3 or TRBV12-4 combines with J gene TRBJ2-5, with D maybe TRBD2 (5 bases). CDR3 length equals 13 residues. V lost 5 bases to trimming and J lost 5 bases, with 12 bases between them. The CDR3 bases are TGTGCCAGCAGTCTACCCGGGGAGGAGACCCAGTACTTC. It encodes CASSLPGEETQYF.

This clonotype has a count of ten or more. CDR3 in amino acids: CASSLFRDRARDEQYF. The CDR3, as DNA: TGTGCCAGCAGCTTATTTCGGGATCGGGCCAGGGACGAGCAGTACTTC. The chain joins TRBV7-2 to TRBJ2-7, with D possibly called TRBD1 or TRBD2 (5 bases each). The germline V and J ends were trimmed by 2 bases and 5 bases, with 19 bases remaining between them. Germline lookup yields CDR1 SGHTA and CDR2 FQGNSA. The CDR3 is 16 residues long.

This clonotype was recorded many times. The chain recombines TRBV7-8 with TRBJ1-1; no firm D call. The CDR3 consists of 15 residues. Per germline, CDR1 SGHVS and CDR2 FQNEAQ. Trimming shortened V by 1 base and J by 1 base, and 10 bases separated the two germline ends. This CDR3 reads CASSLDGGENTEAFF. CDR3 coding DNA: TGTGCCAGCAGCTTAGATGGTGGTGAGAACACTGAAGCTTTCTTT.

The V call is TRBV20-1, the J call TRBJ1-6, with D uncertain. Germline CDR1 is DFQATT and CDR2 is SNEGSKA (reference sequence). CDR3 length: 12 residues. The germline V and J ends were trimmed by 4 bases and 5 bases, with 6 bases remaining between them. The CDR3 loop is CSAIGDNSPLHF. The CDR3 nucleotides are TGCAGTGCTATCGGAGATAATTCACCCCTCCACTTT.

This clonotype has just one count. The rearrangement uses TRBV6-6 and TRBJ2-1, with a tentative D call TRBD2 (7 bases). Deletions cut 7 bases from V and 4 bases from J, with 23 bases between. The CDR3 consists of 17 residues. Germline V CDR1 and CDR2: MNHNY, SVGAGI (reference sequence). The CDR3 sequence: CASNPVLGGAMYNEQFF. The DNA for the CDR3 is TGTGCCAGCAACCCCGTGCTTGGGGGGGCAATGTACAATGAGCAGTTCTTC.

The sample holds a few counts of this clonotype. This chain connects TRBV4-1 to TRBJ1-4, with 8 bases fitting TRBD1. The J segment lost 7 bases and the V segment lost 0 bases, leaving 4 bases of the junction unmatched. CDR1 is MGHRA, CDR2 YSYEKL, per germline. The CDR3 runs 15 residues. CDR3 coding DNA: TGCGCCAGCAGCCAAGATCCAGGGGGCTTTGAAAAACTGTTTTTT. Its translation is CASSQDPGGFEKLFF.

This chain connects TRBV6-2 or TRBV6-3 to TRBJ2-5; 9 bases fit TRBD2. J was trimmed by 5 bases and V by 5 bases; bases with no gene match: 9. Germline lookup yields CDR1 MNHEY and CDR2 SVGEGT. The CDR3 is 15 residues long. The DNA of the CDR3 is TGTGCCAGCAGTCCCTTACTAGCGGGTCAGGAGACCCAGTACTTC. Amino acids: CASSPLLAGQETQYF.

This chain uses TRBV28 with TRBJ1-2, with D uncertain. Germline V gene sequence: CDR1 MDHEN, CDR2 SYDVKM. The CDR3 sequence is 15 residues long. V lost 3 bases to trimming and J lost 7 bases, with 18 bases between them. The CDR3 loop is CASSFPLGRGSGYTF. For the CDR3, the DNA is TGTGCCAGCAGTTTCCCCCTTGGCCGAGGTAGTGGCTACACCTTC.

This chain uses TRBV20-1 with TRBJ1-2, with a possible D match to TRBD1 (5 bases). CDR3 length equals 13 residues. Germline CDR1 reads DFQATT; CDR2 reads SNEGSKA (reference sequence). Deletions cut 0 bases from V and 4 bases from J, with 9 bases between. This CDR3 reads CSARDLRVYGYTF. CDR3 nucleotide sequence: TGCAGTGCTAGAGATCTCAGGGTCTATGGCTACACCTTC.